The T cell receptor (beta chain) described here comes from a study of cytomegalovirus exposure and HLA in healthy donors. The study, taken as a whole, reports: Being indistinguishable, some V segments were excluded, TRBV6-2 and TRBV6-3 among them. Clonal expansion, a later analysis showed, was greater in HLA-associated TCR beta chains than in equally common others. A link between a missense DCLRE1C variant and TCR beta V- and J-gene trimming emerged from a later analysis. Earlier analysis yielded a pattern in which most TCR beta V segments were productive about 87% or about 30% of the time.

About this clone itself: Its cognate antigen is unknown.

Amplification used 60 Vbeta primers and 13 Jbeta primers. The data were produced by immunoSEQ multiplex PCR, yet TCRdb's version contains in-frame clones alone and is incomplete. This table holds some 160,000 clones, approximately 80% found once. In germline, CDR1 is SGDLS, CDR2 YYNGEE. Trimming took 4 bases from V and 4 from J; bases not matched to a gene: 8. This CDR3 has 16 amino acids. The V gene is TRBV9, the J gene TRBJ2-1, with 10 bases fitting TRBD1. Sequenced input: PBMCs. The clonotype was recovered from a man aged 45-60 years in good health and CMV-seropositive. The CDR3 region has the DNA TGTGCCAGCAGCCCTCGCCGGGACAGGGGTTACAATGAGCAGTTCTTC. This translates into CASSPRRDRGYNEQFF.